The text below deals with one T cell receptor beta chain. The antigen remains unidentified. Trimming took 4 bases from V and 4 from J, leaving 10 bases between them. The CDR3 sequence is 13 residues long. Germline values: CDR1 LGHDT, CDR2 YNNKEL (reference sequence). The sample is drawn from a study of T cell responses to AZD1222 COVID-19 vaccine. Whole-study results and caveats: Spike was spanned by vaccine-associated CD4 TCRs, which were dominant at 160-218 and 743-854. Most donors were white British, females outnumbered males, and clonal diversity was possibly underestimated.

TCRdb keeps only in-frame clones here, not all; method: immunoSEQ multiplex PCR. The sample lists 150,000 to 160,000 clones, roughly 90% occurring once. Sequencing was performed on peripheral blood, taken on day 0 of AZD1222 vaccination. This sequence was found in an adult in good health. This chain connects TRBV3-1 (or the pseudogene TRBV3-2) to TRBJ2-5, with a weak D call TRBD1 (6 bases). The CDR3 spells CASSRGQSETQYF. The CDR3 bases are TGTGCCAGCAGCCGGGGGCAGTCAGAGACCCAGTACTTC.